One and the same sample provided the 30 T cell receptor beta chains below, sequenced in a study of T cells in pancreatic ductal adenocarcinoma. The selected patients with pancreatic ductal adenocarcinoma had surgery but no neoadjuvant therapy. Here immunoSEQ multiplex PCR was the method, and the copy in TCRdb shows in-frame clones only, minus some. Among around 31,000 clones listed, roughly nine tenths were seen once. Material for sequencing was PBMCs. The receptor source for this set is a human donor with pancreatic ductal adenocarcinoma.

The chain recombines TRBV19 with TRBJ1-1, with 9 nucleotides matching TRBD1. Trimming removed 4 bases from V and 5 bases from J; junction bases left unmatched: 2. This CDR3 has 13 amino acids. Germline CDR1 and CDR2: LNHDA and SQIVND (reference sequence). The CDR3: CASSRDRVTEAFF. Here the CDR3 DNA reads TGTGCCAGTAGTAGGGACAGGGTAACTGAAGCTTTCTTT.

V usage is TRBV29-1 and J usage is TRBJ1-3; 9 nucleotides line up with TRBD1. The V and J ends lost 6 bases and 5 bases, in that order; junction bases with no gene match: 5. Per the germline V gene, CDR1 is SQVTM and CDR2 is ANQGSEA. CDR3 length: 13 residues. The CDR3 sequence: CSVRGQGRNTIYF. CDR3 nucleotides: TGCAGCGTCCGCGGACAGGGGCGAAACACCATATATTTT.

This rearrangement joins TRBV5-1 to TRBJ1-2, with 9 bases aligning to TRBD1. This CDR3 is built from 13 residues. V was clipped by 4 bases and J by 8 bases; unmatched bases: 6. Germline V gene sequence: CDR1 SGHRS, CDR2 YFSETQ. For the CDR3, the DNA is TGCGCCAGCAGCCCACAGGGGGCCGCGGGCTACACCTTC. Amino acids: CASSPQGAAGYTF.

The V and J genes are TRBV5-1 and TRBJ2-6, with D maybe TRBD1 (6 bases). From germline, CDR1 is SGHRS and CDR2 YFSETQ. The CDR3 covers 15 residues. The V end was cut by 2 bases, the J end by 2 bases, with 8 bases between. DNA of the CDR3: TGCGCCAGCAGCTTTGGGGGCACTGGGGCCAACGTCCTGACTTTC. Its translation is CASSFGGTGANVLTF.

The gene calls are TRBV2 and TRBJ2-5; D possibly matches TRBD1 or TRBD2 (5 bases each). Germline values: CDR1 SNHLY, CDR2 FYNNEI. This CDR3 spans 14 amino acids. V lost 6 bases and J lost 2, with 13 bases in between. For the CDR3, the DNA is TGTGCCAGCAGCGAGGGGCCGCAGCAAGAGACCCAGTACTTC. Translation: CASSEGPQQETQYF.

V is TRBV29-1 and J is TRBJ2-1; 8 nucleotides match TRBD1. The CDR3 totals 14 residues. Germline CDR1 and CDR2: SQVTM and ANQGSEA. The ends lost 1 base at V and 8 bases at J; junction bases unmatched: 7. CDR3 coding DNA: TGCAGCGTTGAAGGGCCAGGGGGCCGAGATGAGCAGTTCTTC. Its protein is CSVEGPGGRDEQFF.

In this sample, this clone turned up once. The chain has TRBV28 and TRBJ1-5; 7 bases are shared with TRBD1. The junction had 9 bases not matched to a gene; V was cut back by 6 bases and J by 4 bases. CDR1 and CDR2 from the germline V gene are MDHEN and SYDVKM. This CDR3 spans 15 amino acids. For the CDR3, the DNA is TGTGCCAGCAGGACATTGACAGGGCCTAATCAGCCCCAGCATTTT. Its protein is CASRTLTGPNQPQHF. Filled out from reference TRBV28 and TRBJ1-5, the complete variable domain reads DVKVTQSSRYLVKRTGEKVFLECVQDMDHENMFWYRQDPGLGLRLIYFSYDVKMKEKGDIPEGYSVSREKKERFSLILESASTNQTSMYLCASRTLTGPNQPQHFGDGTRLSIL.

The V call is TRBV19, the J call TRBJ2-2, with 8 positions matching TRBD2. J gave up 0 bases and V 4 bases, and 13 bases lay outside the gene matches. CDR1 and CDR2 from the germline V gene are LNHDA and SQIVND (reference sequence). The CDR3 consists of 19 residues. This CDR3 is CASSKDLAGYSANTGELFF. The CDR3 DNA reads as TGTGCCAGTAGTAAAGACCTAGCGGGTTATAGCGCGAACACCGGGGAGCTGTTTTTT.

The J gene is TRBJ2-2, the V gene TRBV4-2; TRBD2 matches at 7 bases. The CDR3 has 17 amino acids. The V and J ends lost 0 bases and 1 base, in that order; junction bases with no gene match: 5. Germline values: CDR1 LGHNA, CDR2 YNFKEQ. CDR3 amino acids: CASSQDRGGGNTGELFF. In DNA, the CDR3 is TGTGCCAGCAGCCAAGATCGGGGCGGGGGGAACACCGGGGAGCTGTTTTTT.

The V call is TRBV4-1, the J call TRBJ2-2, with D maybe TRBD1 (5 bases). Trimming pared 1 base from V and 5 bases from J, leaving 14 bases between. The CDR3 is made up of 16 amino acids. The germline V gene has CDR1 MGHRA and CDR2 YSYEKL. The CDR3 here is CASSQVSTVYTGELFF. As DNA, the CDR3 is TGCGCCAGCAGCCAAGTTTCGACAGTTTATACCGGGGAGCTGTTTTTT.

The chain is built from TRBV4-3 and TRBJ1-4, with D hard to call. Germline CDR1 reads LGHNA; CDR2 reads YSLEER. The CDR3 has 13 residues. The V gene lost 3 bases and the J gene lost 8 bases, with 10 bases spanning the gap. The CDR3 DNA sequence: TGCGCCAGCAGCCACGGGAACCGCGAAAAACTGTTTTTT. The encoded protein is CASSHGNREKLFF.

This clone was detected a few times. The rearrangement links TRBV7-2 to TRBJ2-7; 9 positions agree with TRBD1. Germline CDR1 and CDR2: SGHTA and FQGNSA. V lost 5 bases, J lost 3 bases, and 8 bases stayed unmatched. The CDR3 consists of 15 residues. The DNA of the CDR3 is TGTGCCAGCAGCCCGGGACAGGGTATTAGCTACGAGCAGTACTTC. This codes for CASSPGQGISYEQYF.

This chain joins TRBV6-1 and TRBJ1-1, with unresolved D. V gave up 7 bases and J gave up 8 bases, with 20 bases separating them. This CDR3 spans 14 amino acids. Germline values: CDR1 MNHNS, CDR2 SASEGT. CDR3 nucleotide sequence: TGTGCCAGCACCCTGGACGGGTGGTCTATGGAAGCTTTCTTT. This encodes CASTLDGWSMEAFF.

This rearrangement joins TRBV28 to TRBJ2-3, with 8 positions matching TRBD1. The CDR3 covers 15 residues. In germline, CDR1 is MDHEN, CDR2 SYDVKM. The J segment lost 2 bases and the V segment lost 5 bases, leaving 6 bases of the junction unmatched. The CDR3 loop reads CASSDGTGYTDTQYF. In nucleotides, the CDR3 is TGTGCCAGCAGTGATGGGACAGGCTACACAGATACGCAGTATTTT.

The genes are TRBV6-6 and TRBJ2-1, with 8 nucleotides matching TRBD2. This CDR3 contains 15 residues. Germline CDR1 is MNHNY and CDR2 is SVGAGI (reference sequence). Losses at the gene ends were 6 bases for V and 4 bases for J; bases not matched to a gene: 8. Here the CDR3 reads CASSPTAGDYNEQFF. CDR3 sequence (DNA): TGTGCCAGCAGCCCGACAGCGGGAGATTACAATGAGCAGTTCTTC.

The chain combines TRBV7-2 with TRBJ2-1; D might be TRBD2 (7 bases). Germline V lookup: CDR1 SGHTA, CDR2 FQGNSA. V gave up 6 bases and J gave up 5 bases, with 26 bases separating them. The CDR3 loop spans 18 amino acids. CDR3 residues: CASSLKWAGKRDNNEQFF. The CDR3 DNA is TGTGCCAGCAGTCTAAAGTGGGCGGGGAAGCGGGACAACAATGAGCAGTTCTTC.

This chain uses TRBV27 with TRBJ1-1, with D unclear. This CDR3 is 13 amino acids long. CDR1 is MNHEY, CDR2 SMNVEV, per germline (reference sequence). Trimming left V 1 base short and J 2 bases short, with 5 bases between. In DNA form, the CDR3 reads TGTGCCAGCAGTTTATTCCCTAACACTGAAGCTTTCTTT. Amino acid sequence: CASSLFPNTEAFF.

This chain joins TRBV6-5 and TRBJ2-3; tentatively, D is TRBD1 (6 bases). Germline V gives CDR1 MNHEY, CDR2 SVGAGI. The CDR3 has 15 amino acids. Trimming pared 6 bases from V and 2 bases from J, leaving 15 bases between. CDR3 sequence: CASRPQGESTDTQYF. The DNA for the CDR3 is TGTGCCAGCAGACCACAGGGAGAGTCCACAGATACGCAGTATTTT.

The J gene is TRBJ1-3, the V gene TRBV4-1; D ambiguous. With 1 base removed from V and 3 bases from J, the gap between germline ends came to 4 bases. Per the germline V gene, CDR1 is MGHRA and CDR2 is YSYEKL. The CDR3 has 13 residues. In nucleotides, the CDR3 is TGCGCCAGCAGCCAAGGAGGTGGAAACACCATATATTTT. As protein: CASSQGGGNTIYF.

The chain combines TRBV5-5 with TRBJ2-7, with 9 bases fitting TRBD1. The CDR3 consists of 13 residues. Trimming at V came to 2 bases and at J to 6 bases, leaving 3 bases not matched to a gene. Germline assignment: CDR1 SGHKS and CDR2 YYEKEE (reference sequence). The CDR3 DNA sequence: TGTGCCAGCAGCTTCGGGACAGGGTCCGAGCAGTACTTC. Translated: CASSFGTGSEQYF.

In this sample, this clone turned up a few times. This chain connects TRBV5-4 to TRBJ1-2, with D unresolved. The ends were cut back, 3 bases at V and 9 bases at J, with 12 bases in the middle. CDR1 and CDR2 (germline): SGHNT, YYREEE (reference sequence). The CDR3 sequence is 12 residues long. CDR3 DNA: TGTGCCAGCAGCTCGCACGGGTATCGCTACACCTTC. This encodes CASSSHGYRYTF.

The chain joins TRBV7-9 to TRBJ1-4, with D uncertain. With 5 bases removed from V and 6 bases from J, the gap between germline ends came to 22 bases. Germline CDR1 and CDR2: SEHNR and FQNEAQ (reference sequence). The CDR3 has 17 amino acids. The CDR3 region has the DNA TGTGCCAGCAGCCCAAAGAACCGGACCCGGAGGGATGAAAAACTGTTTTTT. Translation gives CASSPKNRTRRDEKLFF.

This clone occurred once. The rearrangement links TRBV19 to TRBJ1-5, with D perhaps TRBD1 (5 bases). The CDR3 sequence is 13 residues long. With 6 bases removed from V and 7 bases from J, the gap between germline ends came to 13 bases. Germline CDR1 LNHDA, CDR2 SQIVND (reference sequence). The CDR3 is CASRRKGTQPQHF. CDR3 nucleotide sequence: TGTGCCAGTAGACGTAAAGGGACCCAGCCCCAGCATTTT.

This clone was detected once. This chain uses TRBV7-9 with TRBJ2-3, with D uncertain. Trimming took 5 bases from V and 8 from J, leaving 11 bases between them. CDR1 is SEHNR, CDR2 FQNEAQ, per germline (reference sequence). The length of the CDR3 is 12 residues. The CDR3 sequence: CASSKLPATQYF. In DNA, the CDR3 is TGTGCCAGCAGCAAACTTCCCGCTACGCAGTATTTT.

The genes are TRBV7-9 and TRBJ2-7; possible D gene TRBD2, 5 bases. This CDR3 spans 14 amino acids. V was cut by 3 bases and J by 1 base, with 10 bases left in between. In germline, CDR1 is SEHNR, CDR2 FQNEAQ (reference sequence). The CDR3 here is CASSFLEGSYEQYF. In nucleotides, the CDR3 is TGTGCCAGCAGCTTCCTCGAGGGATCCTACGAGCAGTACTTC.

In DNA form, the CDR3 reads TGTGCCAGCAGCAAAAGAACAGGGGGAACTGAAGCTTTCTTT. Its protein product is CASSKRTGGTEAFF. This chain joins TRBV21-1 and TRBJ1-1; TRBD1 reflects the table's D call only, with no check against the DNA. TRBV21-1 is a pseudogene locus. There are 14 residues in the CDR3.

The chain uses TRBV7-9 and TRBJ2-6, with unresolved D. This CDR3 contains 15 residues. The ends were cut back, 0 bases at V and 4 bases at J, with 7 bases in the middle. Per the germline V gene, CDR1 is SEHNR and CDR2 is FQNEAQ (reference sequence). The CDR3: CASSLAGSGANVLTF. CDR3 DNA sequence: TGTGCCAGCAGCTTAGCAGGGTCCGGGGCCAACGTCCTGACTTTC.

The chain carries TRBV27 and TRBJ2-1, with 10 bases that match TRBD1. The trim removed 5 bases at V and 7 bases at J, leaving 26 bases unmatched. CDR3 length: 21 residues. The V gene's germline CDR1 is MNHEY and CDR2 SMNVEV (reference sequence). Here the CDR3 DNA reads TGTGCCAGCAGTCTCGAGGCCAGGACAGGGGGTTATCGACTAGTTGGGAATGAGCAGTTCTTC. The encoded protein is CASSLEARTGGYRLVGNEQFF.

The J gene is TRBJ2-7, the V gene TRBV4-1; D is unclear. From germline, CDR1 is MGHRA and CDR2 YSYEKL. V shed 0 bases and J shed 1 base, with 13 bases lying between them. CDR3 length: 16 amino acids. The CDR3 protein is CASSQDPRPFSYEQYF. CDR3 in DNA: TGCGCCAGCAGCCAAGACCCAAGGCCTTTTTCCTACGAGCAGTACTTC.

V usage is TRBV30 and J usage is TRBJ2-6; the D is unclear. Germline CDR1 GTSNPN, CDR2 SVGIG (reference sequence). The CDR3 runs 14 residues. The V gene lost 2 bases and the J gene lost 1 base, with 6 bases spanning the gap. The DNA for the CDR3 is TGTGCCTGGAGTATGGATTCTGGGGCCAACGTCCTGACTTTC. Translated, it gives CAWSMDSGANVLTF. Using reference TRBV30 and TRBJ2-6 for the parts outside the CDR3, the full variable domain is SQTIHQWPATLVQPVGSPLSLECTVEGTSNPNLYWYRQAAGRGLQLLFYSVGIGQISSEVPQNLSASRPQDRQFILSSKKLLLSDSGFYLCAWSMDSGANVLTFGAGSRLTVL.